The T cell receptor beta chain under discussion was sequenced for a study of cytomegalovirus exposure and HLA in healthy donors. Study details: Samples from HLA-typed donors yielded about 85 million unique TCRs in an early data release.

Primers: 60 Vbeta forward and 13 Jbeta reverse. Using immunoSEQ multiplex PCR, the repertoire was profiled, and TCRdb retains in-frame clones only, with some absent. The profile covers some 130,000 clones, with about 70% appearing a single time and roughly 3% taken by the ten largest. The ends lost 5 bases at V and 13 bases at J; junction bases unmatched: 6. The CDR3 runs to 12 residues. Germline V gene lookup returns CDR1 SGHVS and CDR2 FQNEAQ. Sequencing input: PBMCs. The chain links TRBV7-8 to TRBJ1-4; 8 bases map to TRBD1. The clonotype was recovered from a man aged 40-49 years in good health and CMV-seronegative. Here the CDR3 DNA reads TGTGCCAGCAGCATGGACAGGGTCCGACTGTTTTTT. Protein: CASSMDRVRLFF.